The 20 T cell receptor beta chains below were found in one sample sequenced in a study of blood T cell repertoires in COVID-19. Clones were read by immunoSEQ multiplex PCR, and TCRdb kept only the in-frame ones, dropping some. The sample carries about 140,000 clones, roughly 80% recorded once. Sequencing used peripheral blood. All receptors come from a woman at least 80 years old in a cohort sampled during active or convalescent COVID-19.

This clone was recorded only once. This chain connects TRBV20-1 to TRBJ2-1; 7 nucleotides agree with TRBD2. The V segment lost 3 bases and the J segment 3 bases; nucleotides outside the gene matches: 5. CDR3 length: 14 amino acids. Germline V CDR1 and CDR2: DFQATT, SNEGSKA (reference sequence). The chain's CDR3 is CSASPAGDYNEQFF. The DNA for the CDR3 is TGCAGTGCTAGTCCGGCGGGGGACTACAATGAGCAGTTCTTC.

The chain uses TRBV6-1 and TRBJ1-2; weak D call: TRBD1 (5 bases). V lost 1 base and J lost 5, with 17 bases in between. Germline CDR1 and CDR2: MNHNS and SASEGT. The CDR3 contains 16 residues. CDR3: CASSEVFGTGMYGYTF. The DNA for the CDR3 is TGTGCCAGCAGTGAAGTCTTTGGCACAGGAATGTATGGCTACACCTTC.

This clone occurred a few times. V and J are TRBV19 and TRBJ1-1, with a possible D match to TRBD1 (5 bases). Looked up from germline, CDR1 is LNHDA and CDR2 is SQIVND (reference sequence). V was clipped by 6 bases and J by 3 bases, with 11 bases between them. The CDR3 is 13 amino acids. The CDR3 region is CASRAWGDTEAFF. In DNA form, the CDR3 reads TGTGCCAGTAGGGCATGGGGGGACACTGAAGCTTTCTTT.

The DNA for the CDR3 is TGTGCCAGCAGTTATGGGGACAGGCAATTCATGAACACTGAAGCTTTCTTT. The encoded protein is CASSYGDRQFMNTEAFF. The J gene is TRBJ1-1, the V gene TRBV6-2 or TRBV6-3, with 8 positions matching TRBD1. The junction had 9 bases not matched to a gene; V was cut back by 3 bases and J by 0 bases. Germline V lookup: CDR1 MNHEY, CDR2 SVGEGT. The CDR3 has 17 residues.

The chain joins TRBV7-9 to TRBJ1-3, with 7 bases aligning to TRBD1. Germline V gene data show CDR1 as SEHNR and CDR2 as FQNEAQ (reference sequence). This CDR3 has 15 residues. The ends lost 5 bases at V and 3 bases at J; junction bases unmatched: 7. CDR3 DNA: TGTGCCAGCAGCCAAAGCGGACAGGTTGGAAACACCATATATTTT. It yields the protein CASSQSGQVGNTIYF.

This clone has ten or more counts. This sequence joins TRBV19 and TRBJ1-2; D is unclear. CDR3 length equals 14 residues. Looked up from germline, CDR1 is LNHDA and CDR2 is SQIVND (reference sequence). The germline V and J ends were trimmed by 1 base and 2 bases, with 8 bases remaining between them. For the CDR3, the DNA is TGTGCCAGTAGTATAGGCTCGGTAAACTATGGCTACACCTTC. It is translated as CASSIGSVNYGYTF.

This clone was observed a handful of times. This chain joins TRBV29-1 and TRBJ1-1, with D uncertain. This CDR3 has 13 residues. CDR1 is SQVTM, CDR2 ANQGSEA, per germline. V shed 2 bases and J shed 1 base, with 8 bases lying between them. The CDR3 bases are TGCAGCGTTGAACACCACAGGAACACTGAAGCTTTCTTT. Translated, it gives CSVEHHRNTEAFF.

The CDR3 sequence: CATSKDRGSSEQYF. DNA of the CDR3: TGTGCCACCTCAAAGGACAGGGGGTCGAGCGAGCAGTACTTC. J is TRBJ2-7 and V is TRBV2; 10 nucleotides line up with TRBD1. The V segment lost 10 bases and the J segment 6 bases; nucleotides outside the gene matches: 12. The germline V gene has CDR1 SNHLY and CDR2 FYNNEI. The CDR3 has 14 residues.

The V call is TRBV2, the J call TRBJ2-5; D is ambiguous. The CDR3 contains 14 residues. Germline assignment: CDR1 SNHLY and CDR2 FYNNEI. V lost 5 bases and J lost 5, with 15 bases in between. The CDR3, as DNA: TGTGCCAGCAGTCCGCGGTTTCAGTCGGAGACCCAGTACTTC. Amino acid sequence: CASSPRFQSETQYF.

The chain recombines TRBV6-2 or TRBV6-3 with TRBJ2-2; 8 bases match TRBD2. This CDR3 region has 16 residues. Trimming removed 6 bases from V and 2 bases from J; junction bases left unmatched: 8. Germline values: CDR1 MNHEY, CDR2 SVGEGT. In DNA, the CDR3 is TGTGCCAGCAGCTTGTTGGGACTAGTAAACACCGGGGAGCTGTTTTTT. The encoded protein is CASSLLGLVNTGELFF.

The chain uses TRBV2 and TRBJ2-4, with 11 bases that match TRBD1. Looked up from germline, CDR1 is SNHLY and CDR2 is FYNNEI. Unmatched junction bases numbered 3, after V lost 7 bases and J lost 7 bases. This CDR3 comprises 13 residues. CDR3 region: CASKGTGGNIQYF. In DNA, the CDR3 is TGTGCCAGCAAGGGGACAGGGGGTAACATTCAGTACTTC.

The chain carries TRBV11-2 and TRBJ2-7; TRBD2 matches at 12 bases. This CDR3 has 18 amino acids. The ends lost 5 bases at V and 0 bases at J; junction bases unmatched: 11. CDR1 is SGHAT, CDR2 FQNNGV, per germline. The CDR3, as DNA: TGTGCCAGCAGCCCCTGGACTAGCGGGGCGCAAAGCTCCTACGAGCAGTACTTC. It specifies CASSPWTSGAQSSYEQYF.

The J gene is TRBJ1-5, the V gene TRBV2; D might be TRBD1 (6 bases). The CDR3 covers 14 residues. Germline V CDR1 and CDR2: SNHLY, FYNNEI. The germline V and J ends were trimmed by 6 bases and 3 bases, with 12 bases remaining between them. CDR3: CASSRGQINQPQHF. CDR3 nucleotides: TGTGCCAGCAGCCGAGGACAGATCAATCAGCCCCAGCATTTT.

This clone was detected once. The V and J genes are TRBV7-9 and TRBJ1-2, with 7 bases lining up with TRBD1. CDR1 and CDR2 from the germline V gene are SEHNR and FQNEAQ (reference sequence). V was pared by 5 bases and J by 2 bases, with 8 bases of the junction left unmatched. CDR3 length: 15 amino acids. CDR3 sequence reads: CASSRGDRVNYGYTF. CDR3 coding DNA: TGTGCCAGCAGCCGAGGTGACAGGGTCAACTATGGCTACACCTTC.

The chain combines TRBV5-1 with TRBJ1-1; no definite D call. Per the germline V gene, CDR1 is SGHRS and CDR2 is YFSETQ. Trimming removed 2 bases at V and 4 bases at J, with 12 bases between. The CDR3 is 14 residues long. CDR3 in DNA: TGCGCCAGCAGCTTAATCTGGGAGGGCACTGAAGCTTTCTTT. It codes for CASSLIWEGTEAFF.

The rearrangement links TRBV27 to TRBJ2-5, with 8 bases aligning to TRBD2. Unmatched junction bases numbered 6, after V lost 6 bases and J lost 3 bases. This CDR3 has 14 amino acids. Germline lookup yields CDR1 MNHEY and CDR2 SMNVEV (reference sequence). CDR3 nucleotide sequence: TGTGCCAGCAGACGGCTGCGGGGGGAAGAGACCCAGTACTTC. Its translation is CASRRLRGEETQYF.

The chain links TRBV5-4 to TRBJ2-3, with 10 bases that match TRBD2. Germline CDR1 is SGHNT and CDR2 is YYREEE (reference sequence). This CDR3 region has 16 residues. V shed 4 bases and J 6 bases; nucleotides not matched to a gene: 11. The CDR3 DNA sequence: TGTGCCAGCAGCCCTACTAGCGGGGTCGGCGGCGATACGCAGTATTTT. This sequence encodes CASSPTSGVGGDTQYF. Full variable domain (remainder filled in from reference TRBV5-4 and TRBJ2-3): ETGVTQSPTHLIKTRGQQVTLRCSSQSGHNTVSWYQQALGQGPQFIFQYYREEENGRGNFPPRFSGLQFPNYSSELNVNALELDDSALYLCASSPTSGVGGDTQYFGPGTRLTVL.

This chain joins TRBV24-1 and TRBJ2-3; 8 positions match TRBD2. The germline gives CDR1 KGHDR, CDR2 SFDVKD. The CDR3 spans 21 residues. V gave up 5 bases and J gave up 1 base; unmatched junction bases: 22. The CDR3 sequence is CATSGGTRNREAAGGTDTQYF. CDR3 nucleotide sequence: TGTGCCACCAGTGGTGGGACTAGAAACAGGGAGGCAGCCGGAGGCACAGATACGCAGTATTTT.

CDR3 in DNA: TGTGCCAGCAGTCTCTACTCAGGGTACGGCTACACCTTC. Translation gives CASSLYSGYGYTF. This chain connects TRBV27 to TRBJ1-2; a possible D gene is TRBD1 (5 bases). V was shortened by 5 bases and J by 8 bases, with 15 bases between the two germline ends. CDR1 and CDR2 from the germline V gene are MNHEY and SMNVEV (reference sequence). The CDR3 is 13 residues long.

This clone came up a few times. The V and J genes are TRBV5-4 and TRBJ1-2, with 10 bases that match TRBD1. With 4 bases clipped from V and 7 bases from J, the junction kept 10 bases outside the gene matches. The CDR3 has 15 amino acids. CDR1 and CDR2 from the germline V gene are SGHNT and YYREEE (reference sequence). Here the CDR3 DNA reads TGTGCCAGCAGCCAGGGACAGGGGATGCTAAGTGGCTACACCTTC. Amino acids: CASSQGQGMLSGYTF.